These T cell receptor beta chains were read from a single sample in a study of identical twins. TCRdb re-called the 5' RACE reads through MiXCR, storing one row per CDR3 protein. Here the sample spans approximately 1.8 million distinct CDR3 sequences, less than 40% being singletons. The source material was cord blood. All receptors derive from a newborn girl in good health. Both conserved end residues are part of each CDR3. Each record gives: J gene, V gene, D gene, clone size, CDR3 DNA, CDR3 protein. A D gene is named only where the DNA matches it firmly. Clone sizes are given selectively: once, few, many, or a class where the clone is expanded.

J gene: TRBJ2-2
V gene: TRBV3-1
D gene: NA
clone size: few
CDR3 DNA: TGTGCCAGCAGCCAAGATTTGGGGGGCCCCGGAGAGCTGTTTTTT
CDR3 protein: CASSQDLGGPGELFF

J gene: TRBJ1-2
V gene: TRBV25-1
D gene: TRBD1
clone size: NA
CDR3 DNA: TGTGCCAGCAGTGAAGAGACAGGGGTCTATGGCTACACCTTC
CDR3 protein: CASSEETGVYGYTF

J gene: TRBJ1-2
V gene: TRBV29-1
D gene: NA
clone size: NA
CDR3 DNA: TGCAGCGTTGATCAGGGTTCTGGCTACACCTTC
CDR3 protein: CSVDQGSGYTF

J gene: TRBJ2-3
V gene: TRBV5-1
D gene: TRBD1
clone size: NA
CDR3 DNA: TGCGCCAGCAGCTTGTTACAGGGGGGCACAGATACGCAGTATTTT
CDR3 protein: CASSLLQGGTDTQYF

J gene: TRBJ1-2
V gene: TRBV20-1
D gene: TRBD1
clone size: NA
CDR3 DNA: TGCAGTGCTGGGGACAGGGGGGACGGCTACACCTTC
CDR3 protein: CSAGDRGDGYTF

J gene: TRBJ2-1
V gene: TRBV20-1
D gene: NA
clone size: few
CDR3 DNA: TGCAGTGCTAGAGGGGGAGGGGGGACAGGCTACAATGAGCAGTTCTTC
CDR3 protein: CSARGGGGTGYNEQFF

J gene: TRBJ1-2
V gene: TRBV20-1
D gene: NA
clone size: NA
CDR3 DNA: TGCAGTGCTAAGTGGCCCCCGGAATCTGGCTACACCTTC
CDR3 protein: CSAKWPPESGYTF

J gene: TRBJ1-2
V gene: TRBV30
D gene: NA
clone size: few
CDR3 DNA: TGTGCCTGGAAGGCGGGGGCGCTTAACTATGGCTACACCTTC
CDR3 protein: CAWKAGALNYGYTF

J gene: TRBJ2-3
V gene: TRBV20-1
D gene: NA
clone size: few
CDR3 DNA: TGCAGTGCTAGTTTCGTGGGGGGATTCACAGATACGCAGTATTTT
CDR3 protein: CSASFVGGFTDTQYF

J gene: TRBJ2-3
V gene: TRBV7-2
D gene: NA
clone size: NA
CDR3 DNA: TGTGCCAGCAGCTTAAAATCCCGCTTTTTAGATACGCAGTATTTT
CDR3 protein: CASSLKSRFLDTQYF

J gene: TRBJ2-1
V gene: TRBV2
D gene: NA
clone size: few
CDR3 DNA: TGTGCCAGCAGTCCAAGCGGGCCCTCCTACAATGAGCAGTTCTTC
CDR3 protein: CASSPSGPSYNEQFF

J gene: TRBJ1-1
V gene: TRBV24-1
D gene: TRBD1
clone size: NA
CDR3 DNA: TGTGCCACCAGTGGACAGGGAAAGGCTTTCTTT
CDR3 protein: CATSGQGKAFF

J gene: TRBJ2-1
V gene: TRBV11-2
D gene: TRBD2
clone size: NA
CDR3 DNA: TGTGTCAGCAGCTTACGGGGGGTCTCCTACAATGAGCAGTTCTTC
CDR3 protein: CVSSLRGVSYNEQFF

J gene: TRBJ2-3
V gene: TRBV12-3/TRBV12-4
D gene: NA
clone size: NA
CDR3 DNA: TGTGCCAGCAGCATCCGCCGCCTGACTATCACAGATACGCAGTATTTT
CDR3 protein: CASSIRRLTITDTQYF

J gene: TRBJ2-7
V gene: TRBV6-6
D gene: NA
clone size: few
CDR3 DNA: TGTGCCAGCAGTTACTCGACAGGAACCGAGCAGTACTTC
CDR3 protein: CASSYSTGTEQYF

J gene: TRBJ2-7
V gene: TRBV28
D gene: NA
clone size: few
CDR3 DNA: TGTGCCAGCAACCCAGGGGCCACATCCTACGAGCAGTACTTC
CDR3 protein: CASNPGATSYEQYF

J gene: TRBJ2-7
V gene: TRBV9
D gene: NA
clone size: NA
CDR3 DNA: TGTGCCAGCAGCGTTGGGGGAGAGGGCTACGAGCAGTACTTC
CDR3 protein: CASSVGGEGYEQYF

J gene: TRBJ2-3
V gene: TRBV4-2
D gene: TRBD2
clone size: few
CDR3 DNA: TGTGCCAGCAGCCAAGACGGGACTAGCGGGGGGGCTGATACGCAGTATTTT
CDR3 protein: CASSQDGTSGGADTQYF

J gene: TRBJ1-1
V gene: TRBV2
D gene: TRBD1
clone size: NA
CDR3 DNA: TGTGCCAGCAGTGCCCAGGGGGGGGTCGGGACTGAAGCTTTCTTT
CDR3 protein: CASSAQGGVGTEAFF

J gene: TRBJ2-1
V gene: TRBV7-2
D gene: NA
clone size: few
CDR3 DNA: TGTGCCAGCAGCTTAAAAAGGCTCTCCTACAATGAGCAGTTCTTC
CDR3 protein: CASSLKRLSYNEQFF